This T cell receptor (beta chain) was recorded in a study of blood T cell repertoires in COVID-19. Overall study: From T cells, B-cell-depleted T cells, or PBMCs came the material, which was cDNA or gDNA.

Original analysis: How many nucleated cells were present was estimated from reference gene primer amplification. The table came from immunoSEQ multiplex PCR; TCRdb's copy has only in-frame clones and leaves some out. V and J calls and clone size are given by that table; D and trimming were obtained from the DNA. Of approximately 70,000 clones listed, more than 75% are singletons. Germline loops: CDR1 SEHNR, CDR2 FQNEAQ (reference sequence). Trimming took off 4 bases at V and 5 bases at J, with 11 bases between the two ends. The CDR3 contains 13 residues. The rearrangement links TRBV7-9 to TRBJ2-5; D might be TRBD2 (6 bases). Sequencing was done on a sample of peripheral blood. The source of this sequence is a woman in her sixties or seventies with acute or convalescent COVID-19. This CDR3 is CASSWDSRETQYF. The CDR3 DNA reads TGTGCCAGCAGCTGGGACTCACGGGAGACCCAGTACTTC.